The clone carrying this TCR beta chain showed up just a few times. The entry originates in a study of cytotoxic CD8 clonotypes in ibrutinib-treated CLL. For the study at large: It was after a median 12 months of treatment, range 6 to 36, that response samples were taken. Productive templates averaged about 260,000 per sample, and productive rearrangements 94,082.

The table came from immunoSEQ multiplex PCR; TCRdb's copy has only in-frame clones and leaves some out. There are roughly 330,000 clones in the sample; roughly 67% occur only once, and just under 6.5% lies in the top ten. V dropped 3 bases and J dropped 7; count of bases not matched to a gene: 7. The CDR3 is 15 residues long. Germline loops: CDR1 LNHDA, CDR2 SQIVND (reference sequence). The genes are TRBV19 and TRBJ2-7; 12 positions agree with TRBD2. The TCR originated in a human donor with chronic lymphocytic leukemia. Sequencing used PBMCs, obtained after 36 months of ibrutinib treatment. DNA of the CDR3: TGTGCCAGTAGTATCGGACTAGCGGGGAATTGGGAGCAGTACTTC. This sequence encodes CASSIGLAGNWEQYF.